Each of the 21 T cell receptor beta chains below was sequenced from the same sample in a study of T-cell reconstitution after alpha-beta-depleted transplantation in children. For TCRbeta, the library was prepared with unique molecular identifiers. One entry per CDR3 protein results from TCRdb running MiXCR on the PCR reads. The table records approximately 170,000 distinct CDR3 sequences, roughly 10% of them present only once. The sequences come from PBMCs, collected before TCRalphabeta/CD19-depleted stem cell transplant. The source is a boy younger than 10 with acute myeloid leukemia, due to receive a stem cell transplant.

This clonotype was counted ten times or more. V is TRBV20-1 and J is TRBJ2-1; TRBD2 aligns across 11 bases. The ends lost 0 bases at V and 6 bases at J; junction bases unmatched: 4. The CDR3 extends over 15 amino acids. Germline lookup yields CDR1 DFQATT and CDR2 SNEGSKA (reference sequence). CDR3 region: CSARDLAGGVNEQFF. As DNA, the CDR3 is TGCAGTGCTAGAGATCTAGCGGGAGGAGTCAATGAGCAGTTCTTC.

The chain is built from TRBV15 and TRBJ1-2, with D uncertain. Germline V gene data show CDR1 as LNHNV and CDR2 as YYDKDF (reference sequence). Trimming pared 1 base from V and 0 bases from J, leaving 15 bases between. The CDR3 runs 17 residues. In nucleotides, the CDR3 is TGTGCCACCAGCAGAGGTGGGGATCACATCGCTAACTATGGCTACACCTTC. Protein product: CATSRGGDHIANYGYTF.

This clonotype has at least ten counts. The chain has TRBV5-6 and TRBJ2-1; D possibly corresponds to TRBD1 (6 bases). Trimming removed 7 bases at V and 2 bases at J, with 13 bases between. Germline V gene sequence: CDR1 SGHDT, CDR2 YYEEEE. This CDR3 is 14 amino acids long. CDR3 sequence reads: CASFGGDTYNEQFF. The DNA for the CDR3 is TGTGCCAGCTTCGGTGGGGACACCTACAATGAGCAGTTCTTC. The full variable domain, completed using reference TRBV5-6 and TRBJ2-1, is DAGVTQSPTHLIKTRGQQVTLRCSPKSGHDTVSWYQQALGQGPQFIFQYYEEEERQRGNFPDRFSGHQFPNYSSELNVNALLLGDSALYLCASFGGDTYNEQFFGPGTRLTVL.

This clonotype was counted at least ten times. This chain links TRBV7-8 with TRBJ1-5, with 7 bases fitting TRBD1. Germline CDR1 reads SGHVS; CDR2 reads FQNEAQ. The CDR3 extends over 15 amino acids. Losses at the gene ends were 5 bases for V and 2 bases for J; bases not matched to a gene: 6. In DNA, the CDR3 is TGTGCCAGCAGCCTCGACAGGGTCGGCAATCAGCCCCAGCATTTT. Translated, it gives CASSLDRVGNQPQHF.

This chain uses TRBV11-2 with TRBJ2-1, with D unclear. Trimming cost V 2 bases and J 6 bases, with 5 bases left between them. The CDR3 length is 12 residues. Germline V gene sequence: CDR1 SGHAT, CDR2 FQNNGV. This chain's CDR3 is CASSLQVNEQFF. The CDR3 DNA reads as TGTGCCAGCAGCTTACAGGTCAATGAGCAGTTCTTC. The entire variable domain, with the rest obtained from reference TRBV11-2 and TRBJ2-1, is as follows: EAGVAQSPRYKIIEKRQSVAFWCNPISGHATLYWYQQILGQGPKLLIQFQNNGVVDDSQLPKDRFSAERLKGVDSTLKIQPAKLEDSAVYLCASSLQVNEQFFGPGTRLTVL.

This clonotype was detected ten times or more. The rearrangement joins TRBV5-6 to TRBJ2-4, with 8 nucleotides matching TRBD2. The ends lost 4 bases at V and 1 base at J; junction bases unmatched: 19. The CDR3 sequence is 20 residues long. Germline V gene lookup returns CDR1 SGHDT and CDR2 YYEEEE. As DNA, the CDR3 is TGTGCCAGCAGCCCACAGGCGATTAGCGGGGTCACTTTTGCCAAAAACATTCAGTACTTC. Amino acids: CASSPQAISGVTFAKNIQYF.

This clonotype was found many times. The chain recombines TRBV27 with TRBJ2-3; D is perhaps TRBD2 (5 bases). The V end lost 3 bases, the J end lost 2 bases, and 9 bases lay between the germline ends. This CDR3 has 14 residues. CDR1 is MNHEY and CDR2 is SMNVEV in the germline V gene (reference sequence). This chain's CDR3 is CASSFSDFTDTQYF. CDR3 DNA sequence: TGTGCCAGCAGTTTCTCGGACTTCACAGATACGCAGTATTTT.

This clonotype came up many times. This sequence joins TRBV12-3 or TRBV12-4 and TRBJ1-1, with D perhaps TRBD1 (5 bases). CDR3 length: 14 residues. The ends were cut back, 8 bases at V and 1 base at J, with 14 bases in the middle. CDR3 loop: CASWTLGGNTEAFF. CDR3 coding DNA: TGTGCCAGCTGGACCCTGGGGGGGAACACTGAAGCTTTCTTT.

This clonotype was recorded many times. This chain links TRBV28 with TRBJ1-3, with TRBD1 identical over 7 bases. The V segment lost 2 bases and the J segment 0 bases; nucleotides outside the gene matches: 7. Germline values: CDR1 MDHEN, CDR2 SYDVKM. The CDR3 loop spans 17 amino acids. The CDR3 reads CASSLNRQGVSGNTIYF. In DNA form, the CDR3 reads TGTGCCAGCAGTTTAAACAGACAGGGAGTCTCTGGAAACACCATATATTTT.

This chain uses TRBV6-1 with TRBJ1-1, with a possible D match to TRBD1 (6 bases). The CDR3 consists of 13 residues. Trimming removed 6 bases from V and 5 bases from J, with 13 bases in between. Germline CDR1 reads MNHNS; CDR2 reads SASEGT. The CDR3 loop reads CASRVTGRTEAFF. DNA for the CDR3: TGTGCCAGCAGGGTTACAGGGCGAACTGAAGCTTTCTTT.

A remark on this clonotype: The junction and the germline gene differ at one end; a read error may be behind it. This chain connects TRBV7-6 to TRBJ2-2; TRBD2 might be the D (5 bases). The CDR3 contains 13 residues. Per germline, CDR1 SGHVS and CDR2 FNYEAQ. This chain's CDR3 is CASFDRNTGERFF. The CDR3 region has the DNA TGTGCCAGCTTCGACCGGAACACCGGGGAGCGGTTTTTT.

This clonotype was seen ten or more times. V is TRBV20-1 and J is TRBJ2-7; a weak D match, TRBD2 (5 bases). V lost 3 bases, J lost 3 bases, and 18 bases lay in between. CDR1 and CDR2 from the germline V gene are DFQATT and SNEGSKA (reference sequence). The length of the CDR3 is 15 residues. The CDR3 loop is CSASGVGKSFYEQYF. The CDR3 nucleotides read TGCAGTGCTAGCGGCGTCGGGAAATCCTTCTACGAGCAGTACTTC.

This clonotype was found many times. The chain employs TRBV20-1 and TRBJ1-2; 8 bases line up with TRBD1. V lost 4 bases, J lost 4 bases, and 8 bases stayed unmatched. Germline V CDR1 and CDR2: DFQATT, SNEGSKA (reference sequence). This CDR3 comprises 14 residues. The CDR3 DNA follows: TGCAGTGCTATCGTTTCAGGGGGCGGCTATGGCTACACCTTC. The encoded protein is CSAIVSGGGYGYTF.

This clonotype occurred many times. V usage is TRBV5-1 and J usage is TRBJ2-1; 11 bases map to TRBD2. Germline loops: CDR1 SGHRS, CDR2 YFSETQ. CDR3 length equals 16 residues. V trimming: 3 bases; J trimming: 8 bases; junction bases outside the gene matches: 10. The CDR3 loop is CASSSSLAGDWDEQFF. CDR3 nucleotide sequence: TGCGCCAGCAGCTCCTCACTAGCGGGGGATTGGGATGAGCAGTTCTTC.

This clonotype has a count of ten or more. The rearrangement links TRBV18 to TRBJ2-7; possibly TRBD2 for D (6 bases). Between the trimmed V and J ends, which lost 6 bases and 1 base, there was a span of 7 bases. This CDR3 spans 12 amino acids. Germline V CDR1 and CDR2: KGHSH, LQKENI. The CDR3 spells CASSAGSYEQYV. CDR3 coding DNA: TGTGCCAGCTCCGCGGGATCCTACGAGCAGTACGTC.

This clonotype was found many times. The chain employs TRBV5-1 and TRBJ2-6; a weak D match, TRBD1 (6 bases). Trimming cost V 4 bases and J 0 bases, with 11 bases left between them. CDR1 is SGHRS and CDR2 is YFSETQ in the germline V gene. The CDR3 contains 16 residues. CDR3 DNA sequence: TGCGCCAGCAGCACACAGGGTTACTCTGGGGCCAACGTCCTGACTTTC. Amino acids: CASSTQGYSGANVLTF.

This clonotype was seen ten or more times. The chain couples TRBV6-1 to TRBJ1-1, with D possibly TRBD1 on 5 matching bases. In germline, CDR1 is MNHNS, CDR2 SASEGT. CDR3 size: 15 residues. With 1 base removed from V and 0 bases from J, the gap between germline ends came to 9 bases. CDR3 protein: CASSEGRGMNTEAFF. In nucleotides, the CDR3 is TGTGCCAGCAGTGAAGGCCGGGGGATGAACACTGAAGCTTTCTTT.

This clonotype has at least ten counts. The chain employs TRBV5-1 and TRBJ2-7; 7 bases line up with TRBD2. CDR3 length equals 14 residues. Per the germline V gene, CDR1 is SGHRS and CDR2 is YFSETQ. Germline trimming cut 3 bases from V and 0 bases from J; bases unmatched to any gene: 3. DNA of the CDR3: TGCGCCAGCAGCTCCAGCGGGGCCTCCTACGAGCAGTACTTC. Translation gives CASSSSGASYEQYF.

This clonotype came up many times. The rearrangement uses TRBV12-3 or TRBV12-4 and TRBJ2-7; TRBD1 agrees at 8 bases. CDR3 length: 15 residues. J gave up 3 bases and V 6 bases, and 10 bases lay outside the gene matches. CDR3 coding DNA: TGTGCCAGCAGCCTCTTCATCGGACAGGGCTACGAGCAGTACGTC. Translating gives CASSLFIGQGYEQYV.

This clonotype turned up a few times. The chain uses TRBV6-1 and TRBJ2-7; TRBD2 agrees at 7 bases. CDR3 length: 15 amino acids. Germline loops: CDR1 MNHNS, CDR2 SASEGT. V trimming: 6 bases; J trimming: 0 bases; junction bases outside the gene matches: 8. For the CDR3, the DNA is TGTGCCAGCAGCTTTAGCGGGTACAGCTCCTACGAGCAGTACGTC. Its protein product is CASSFSGYSSYEQYV.

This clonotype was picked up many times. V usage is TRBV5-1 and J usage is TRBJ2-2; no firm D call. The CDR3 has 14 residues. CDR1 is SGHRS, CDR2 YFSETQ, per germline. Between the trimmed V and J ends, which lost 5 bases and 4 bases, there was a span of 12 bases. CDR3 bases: TGCGCCAGCAGACCCACGCGAGGCACCGGGGAGCTGTTTTTT. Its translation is CASRPTRGTGELFF.